The next 15 T cell receptor beta chains were all read from a single sample in a study of T-cell reconstitution after alpha-beta-depleted transplantation in children. Unique molecular identifiers were incorporated during preparation of the TCRbeta library. TCRdb analysed the PCR reads with MiXCR anew, one entry per CDR3 protein. The sample includes 200,000 to 250,000 distinct CDR3 sequences, 9.5% to 13% of them seen just once. Sequenced material: PBMCs, taken before TCRalphabeta/CD19-depleted stem cell transplant. These receptors originate from a child less than two years old with acute myeloid leukemia, due to receive a stem cell transplant.

This clonotype appeared many times. V usage is TRBV20-1 and J usage is TRBJ2-3; 11 bases are shared with TRBD2. CDR1 is DFQATT, CDR2 SNEGSKA, per germline (reference sequence). V trimming: 5 bases; J trimming: 2 bases; junction bases outside the gene matches: 15. There are 18 residues in the CDR3. CDR3 residues: CSAVSRLAGKGDTDTQYF. The CDR3 DNA follows: TGCAGTGCTGTGTCGAGACTAGCGGGAAAGGGGGACACAGATACGCAGTATTTT.

This clonotype was counted ten times or more. This chain uses TRBV20-1 with TRBJ2-7; perhaps TRBD1 as D (6 bases). The CDR3 sequence is 11 residues long. V dropped 7 bases and J dropped 4 bases, with 11 bases sitting between them. Germline lookup yields CDR1 DFQATT and CDR2 SNEGSKA (reference sequence). Written as DNA, the CDR3 is TGCAGTGTCCCAGGGGTGTACGAGCAGTACTTC. Translating it yields CSVPGVYEQYF.

This clonotype occurred many times. The rearrangement uses TRBV29-1 and TRBJ2-1; TRBD2 matches 11 bases. The CDR3 runs to 14 residues. V shed 5 bases and J 4 bases; nucleotides not matched to a gene: 4. The V gene's germline CDR1 is SQVTM and CDR2 ANQGSEA. The CDR3: CSVLSGRGYNEQFF. The DNA for the CDR3 is TGCAGCGTTCTTAGCGGGAGGGGTTACAATGAGCAGTTCTTC.

This clonotype was counted at least ten times. This chain joins TRBV12-3 or TRBV12-4 and TRBJ1-1; D remains unclear. The CDR3 runs to 12 residues. The ends were cut back, 3 bases at V and 7 bases at J, with 9 bases in the middle. The CDR3 reads CASSLSRVEAFF. DNA for the CDR3: TGTGCCAGCAGTTTGTCGAGGGTTGAAGCTTTCTTT.

This clonotype was counted ten times or more. The chain employs TRBV5-1 and TRBJ2-7; the D is unclear. V dropped 0 bases and J dropped 3 bases, with 13 bases sitting between them. The CDR3 spans 15 residues. Germline V lookup: CDR1 SGHRS, CDR2 YFSETQ. The CDR3 nucleotides are TGCGCCAGCAGCTTGGGAGTGTTAGGTAACTACGAGCAGTACTTC. Its protein is CASSLGVLGNYEQYF.

This clonotype was counted ten times or more. This sequence joins TRBV28 and TRBJ2-7, with 10 bases fitting TRBD1. V was clipped by 6 bases and J by 3 bases; unmatched bases: 8. The CDR3 runs to 15 residues. Per germline, CDR1 MDHEN and CDR2 SYDVKM. The CDR3 region is CASSNLRTGGYEQYF. The CDR3 bases are TGTGCCAGCAGCAATCTCCGGACAGGGGGCTACGAGCAGTACTTC. The full variable domain, in which reference TRBV28 and TRBJ2-7 provide the parts outside the CDR3, is DVKVTQSSRYLVKRTGEKVFLECVQDMDHENMFWYRQDPGLGLRLIYFSYDVKMKEKGDIPEGYSVSREKKERFSLILESASTNQTSMYLCASSNLRTGGYEQYFGPGTRLTVT.

This sequence joins TRBV12-3 or TRBV12-4 and TRBJ2-1; 11 bases map to TRBD2. This CDR3 spans 15 amino acids. V gave up 6 bases and J gave up 7 bases; unmatched junction bases: 8. The DNA of the CDR3 is TGTGCCAGCAGACAACTAGCGGGAGCGGGGAATGAGCAGTTCTTC. Protein product: CASRQLAGAGNEQFF.

The sample holds many counts of this clonotype. This chain links TRBV4-3 with TRBJ1-4; D not certain. There are 17 residues in the CDR3. Trimming took off 4 bases at V and 0 bases at J, with 15 bases between the two ends. Germline CDR1 and CDR2: LGHNA and YSLEER. The CDR3 here is CASSRGSSSATNEKLFF. The CDR3 coding sequence is TGCGCCAGCAGCCGGGGATCTTCCTCTGCAACTAATGAAAAACTGTTTTTT.

In its sample, this clonotype was seen a few times. The V and J genes are TRBV14 and TRBJ2-1; 9 bases align to TRBD1. This CDR3 contains 21 residues. Germline CDR1 reads SGHDN; CDR2 reads FVKESK. With 4 bases clipped from V and 0 bases from J, the junction kept 19 bases outside the gene matches. The CDR3 nucleotides read TGTGCCAGCAGCCCCCTTACCGGGACAGGGAGGAATCTGGGCTCCTACAATGAGCAGTTCTTC. This encodes CASSPLTGTGRNLGSYNEQFF. Using reference TRBV14 and TRBJ2-1 for the parts outside the CDR3, the full variable domain is EAGVTQFPSHSVIEKGQTVTLRCDPISGHDNLYWYRRVMGKEIKFLLHFVKESKQDESGMPNNRFLAERTGGTYSTLKVQPAELEDSGVYFCASSPLTGTGRNLGSYNEQFFGPGTRLTVL.

This clonotype has at least ten counts. J is TRBJ2-1 and V is TRBV25-1, with 10 bases lining up with TRBD2. The CDR3 length is 16 residues. CDR1 is MGHDK, CDR2 SYGVNS, per germline. Trimming removed 2 bases from V and 2 bases from J; junction bases left unmatched: 3. As DNA, the CDR3 is TGTGCCAGCAGTGAACCGAGCGGGGGGGCCTACAATGAGCAGTTCTTC. Translated, it gives CASSEPSGGAYNEQFF.

This clonotype has a count of ten or more. The V and J genes are TRBV10-2 and TRBJ1-4, with D possibly being TRBD1 (6 bases). Germline CDR1 reads WSHSY; CDR2 reads SAAADI. V lost 4 bases and J 8 bases, leaving 8 bases between the germline ends. CDR3 length: 12 residues. CDR3 bases: TGCGCCAGCAGTGCCGGGGGCGAAAAACTGTTTTTT. Translating it yields CASSAGGEKLFF.

This clonotype occurred many times. V is TRBV5-8 and J is TRBJ2-1, with TRBD2 matching over 15 bases. The CDR3 contains 17 residues. V dropped 3 bases and J dropped 4; count of bases not matched to a gene: 5. Germline V gene lookup returns CDR1 SGHTS and CDR2 YDEGEE. DNA for the CDR3: TGTGCCAGCAGCTCCCCCGGGACTAGCGGGGGGTACAATGAGCAGTTCTTC. This sequence encodes CASSSPGTSGGYNEQFF.

This clonotype was counted many times. The J gene is TRBJ2-1, the V gene TRBV29-1; a weak D match, TRBD1 (6 bases). The V gene's germline CDR1 is SQVTM and CDR2 ANQGSEA. Trimming took off 0 bases at V and 7 bases at J, with 13 bases between the two ends. The CDR3 totals 14 residues. The CDR3 coding sequence is TGCAGCGTTGAAGACCCAGGGGATGCTAATGAGCAGTTCTTC. This gives the protein CSVEDPGDANEQFF.

This clonotype was counted many times. The V gene is TRBV12-3 or TRBV12-4, the J gene TRBJ2-5; D not resolved. The ends were cut back, 8 bases at V and 1 base at J, with 8 bases in the middle. There are 12 residues in the CDR3. This CDR3 is CASQRSQETQYF. In DNA, the CDR3 is TGTGCCAGCCAACGGTCCCAAGAGACCCAGTACTTC.

Many counts were recorded for this clonotype. J is TRBJ1-1 and V is TRBV6-2 or TRBV6-3; TRBD1 might be the D (6 bases). This CDR3 comprises 12 residues. Trimming cost V 4 bases and J 9 bases, with 12 bases left between them. The germline V gene has CDR1 MNHEY and CDR2 SVGEGT. CDR3 amino acids: CASSLGTPKAFF. The CDR3 nucleotides read TGTGCCAGCAGTTTGGGGACACCGAAAGCTTTCTTT.